This T cell receptor (beta chain) was identified in a study of T cells in Graves' hyperthyroidism and ophthalmopathy. Study context: Blood was drawn when the patient was first diagnosed and still untreated.

The germline gives CDR1 LGHNA, CDR2 YNFKEQ. This CDR3 is 17 amino acids long. V was clipped by 0 bases and J by 5 bases, with 18 bases between them. Researchers amplified the TCR beta CDR3 regions from RNA transcripts. Using the HTBI primer set, a first-round RT-PCR was run on the TCR CDR3. TCRdb independently ran MiXCR on the multiplex PCR reads; one entry per CDR3 protein. The top ten hold over 25% of the sample, which has about 400,000 distinct CDR3 sequences, about an eighth seen once. The chain couples TRBV4-2 to TRBJ2-3, with D uncertain. This TCR was recovered from a man aged 50-60 years with Graves' ophthalmopathy. Sequencing was done on a sample of blood. CDR3 loop: CASSQERLPGLGDTQYF. In DNA, the CDR3 is TGTGCCAGCAGCCAAGAACGGCTTCCCGGCTTAGGAGATACGCAGTATTTT.